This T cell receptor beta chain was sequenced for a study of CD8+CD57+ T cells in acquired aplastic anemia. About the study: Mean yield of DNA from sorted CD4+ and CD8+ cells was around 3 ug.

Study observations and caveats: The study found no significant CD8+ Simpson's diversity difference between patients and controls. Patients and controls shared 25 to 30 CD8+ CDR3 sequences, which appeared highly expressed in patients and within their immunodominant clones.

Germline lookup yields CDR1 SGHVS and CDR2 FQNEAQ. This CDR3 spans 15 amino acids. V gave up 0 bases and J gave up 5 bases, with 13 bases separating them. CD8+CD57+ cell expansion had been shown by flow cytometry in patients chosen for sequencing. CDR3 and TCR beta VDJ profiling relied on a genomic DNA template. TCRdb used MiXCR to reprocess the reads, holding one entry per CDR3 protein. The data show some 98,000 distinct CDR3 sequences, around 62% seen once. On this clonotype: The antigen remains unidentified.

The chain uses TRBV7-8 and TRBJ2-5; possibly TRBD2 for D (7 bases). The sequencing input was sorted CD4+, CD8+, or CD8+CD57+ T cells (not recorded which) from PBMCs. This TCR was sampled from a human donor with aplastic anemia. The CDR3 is CASSLAGGQWETQYF. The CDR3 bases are TGTGCCAGCAGCTTAGCGGGGGGGCAGTGGGAGACCCAGTACTTC.